One and the same sample provided the 24 T cell receptor beta chains below, sequenced in a study of cytomegalovirus exposure and HLA in healthy donors. 60 Vbeta and 13 Jbeta primers were used in PCR. The protocol was immunoSEQ multiplex PCR, while the TCRdb copy is restricted to in-frame clones and leaves out a portion. Here the sample spans fewer than 250,000 clones, 82% being singletons. Sequencing was performed on PBMCs. All receptors derive from a man aged 35 to 55 in good health and CMV-seropositive.

This clone turned up a few times. This chain connects TRBV28 to TRBJ1-1; D not resolved. The CDR3 runs to 13 residues. CDR1 MDHEN and CDR2 SYDVKM come from the germline V gene. V was clipped by 8 bases and J by 5 bases, with 15 bases between them. For the CDR3, the DNA is TGTGCCAGCGGGGTGGCGTCGGGAACTGAAGCTTTCTTT. Its protein product is CASGVASGTEAFF. Filled out from reference TRBV28 and TRBJ1-1, the complete variable domain reads DVKVTQSSRYLVKRTGEKVFLECVQDMDHENMFWYRQDPGLGLRLIYFSYDVKMKEKGDIPEGYSVSREKKERFSLILESASTNQTSMYLCASGVASGTEAFFGQGTRLTVV.

The chain has TRBV27 and TRBJ2-2, with D unresolved. Trimming removed 1 base at V and 0 bases at J, with 12 bases between. Per germline, CDR1 MNHEY and CDR2 SMNVEV (reference sequence). The CDR3 has 17 residues. The CDR3 reads CASSLLAERANTGELFF. The CDR3 region has the DNA TGTGCCAGCAGTTTATTGGCGGAACGCGCGAACACCGGGGAGCTGTTTTTT.

The CDR3 sequence: CASSRSGGRGNQPQHF. CDR3 nucleotides: TGTGCCAGTAGTAGGTCAGGGGGCAGGGGCAATCAGCCCCAGCATTTT. The gene calls are TRBV19 and TRBJ1-5; 8 bases are a match to TRBD1. J gave up 2 bases and V 4 bases, and 7 bases lay outside the gene matches. The CDR3 is made up of 16 amino acids. Germline V gene data show CDR1 as LNHDA and CDR2 as SQIVND (reference sequence).

This rearrangement joins TRBV4-2 to TRBJ2-5, with 12 bases fitting TRBD2. This CDR3 has 16 amino acids. Per the germline V gene, CDR1 is LGHNA and CDR2 is YNFKEQ. V shed 3 bases, J shed 2 bases, and the junction held 4 bases outside the gene matches. The CDR3 region has the DNA TGTGCCAGCAGCCAGGGGCTAGCGGGAGGGCAAGAGACCCAGTACTTC. Amino acids: CASSQGLAGGQETQYF.

V usage is TRBV5-5 and J usage is TRBJ1-1; D is unclear. Germline values: CDR1 SGHKS, CDR2 YYEKEE (reference sequence). CDR3 size: 14 residues. Trimming removed 5 bases from V and 3 bases from J, with 14 bases in between. CDR3 in amino acids: CASRLLLMDTEAFF. The CDR3 nucleotides are TGTGCCAGCAGGCTACTTCTGATGGACACTGAAGCTTTCTTT.

The chain carries TRBV1 and TRBJ2-7; TRBD2, the table's D call, was not compared with the DNA. TRBV1 is a pseudogene locus. This CDR3 is built from 16 residues. Here the CDR3 reads CTSSQPTSGRAHEQYV. The CDR3 nucleotides read TGCACCAGCAGCCAGCCTACTAGCGGGAGAGCCCACGAGCAGTACGTC.

This clone appeared once. V is TRBV7-7 and J is TRBJ1-1; D gene unclear. Trimming stripped 2 bases from V and 0 bases from J, with 4 bases between. Looked up from germline, CDR1 is SSHAT and CDR2 is FNYEAQ (reference sequence). This CDR3 region has 13 residues. The CDR3 nucleotides read TGTGCCAGCAGCTTACTTGTGAACACTGAAGCTTTCTTT. This codes for CASSLLVNTEAFF.

The rearrangement joins TRBV9 to TRBJ1-1; 7 nucleotides line up with TRBD1. Trimming took 3 bases from V and 5 from J; bases not matched to a gene: 7. Germline V lookup: CDR1 SGDLS, CDR2 YYNGEE. The CDR3 is 14 amino acids. The CDR3 region has the DNA TGTGCCAGCAGCGCCTGGGACAGAGAGACTGAAGCTTTCTTT. Encoded protein: CASSAWDRETEAFF.

This clone was seen just once. The chain combines TRBV30 with TRBJ2-1; 13 bases fit TRBD2. CDR1 and CDR2 (germline): GTSNPN, SVGIG (reference sequence). With V trimmed by 4 bases and J by 3 bases, 9 bases remained unmatched. This CDR3 contains 17 residues. The CDR3 loop is CAWKISWTSGSYNEQFF. The CDR3 DNA is TGTGCCTGGAAAATATCCTGGACTAGCGGGAGCTACAATGAGCAGTTCTTC.

This rearrangement joins TRBV7-2 to TRBJ1-2, with 8 bases matching TRBD1. With 5 bases clipped from V and 4 bases from J, the junction kept 6 bases outside the gene matches. This CDR3 has 14 amino acids. CDR1 is SGHTA, CDR2 FQGNSA, per germline. Written as DNA, the CDR3 is TGTGCCAGCAGCCGTGACAGGGGCGGCTATGGCTACACCTTC. As protein: CASSRDRGGYGYTF.

CDR3 coding DNA: TGTGCCAGCTCGGTTGACACAGATACGCAGTATTTT. Protein product: CASSVDTDTQYF. This chain uses TRBV6-1 with TRBJ2-3; D is ambiguous. Germline lookup yields CDR1 MNHNS and CDR2 SASEGT. The CDR3 totals 12 residues. V was cut by 8 bases and J by 2 bases, with 8 bases left in between.

The chain is built from TRBV29-1 and TRBJ1-2, with 8 bases identical to TRBD1. V lost 1 base to trimming and J lost 2 bases; unmatched junction nucleotides: 6. This CDR3 has 15 residues. Germline V gene lookup returns CDR1 SQVTM and CDR2 ANQGSEA. The CDR3 sequence is CSVEARGQKNYGYTF. Here the CDR3 DNA reads TGCAGCGTTGAAGCCAGGGGGCAGAAAAACTATGGCTACACCTTC.

The gene calls are TRBV14 and TRBJ1-2; perhaps TRBD1 as D (6 bases). The CDR3 covers 11 residues. V lost 9 bases and J 4 bases, leaving 9 bases between the germline ends. Germline CDR1 is SGHDN and CDR2 is FVKESK. CDR3 region: CASQGIYGYTF. For the CDR3, the DNA is TGTGCCAGTCAGGGGATCTATGGCTACACCTTC.

The V and J genes are TRBV7-8 and TRBJ1-1; 10 bases map to TRBD1. Trimming took 5 bases from V and 4 from J; bases not matched to a gene: 10. Germline V gene data show CDR1 as SGHVS and CDR2 as FQNEAQ. The CDR3 spans 16 residues. Here the CDR3 DNA reads TGTGCCAGCAGCGCACGGGACAGGGGTCTGGGCACTGAAGCTTTCTTT. It is translated as CASSARDRGLGTEAFF.

This chain joins TRBV7-3 and TRBJ2-5, with D unresolved. Germline CDR1 is SGHTA and CDR2 is FQGTGA. The CDR3 extends over 15 amino acids. V lost 0 bases, J lost 5 bases, and 13 bases lay in between. CDR3 DNA: TGTGCCAGCAGCTTAACGGGCAGGTCGAAGGAGACCCAGTACTTC. This gives the protein CASSLTGRSKETQYF.

J is TRBJ2-5 and V is TRBV5-1, with 10 bases identical to TRBD2. With V trimmed by 4 bases and J by 3 bases, 3 bases remained unmatched. There are 14 residues in the CDR3. CDR1 is SGHRS, CDR2 YFSETQ, per germline. CDR3 sequence (DNA): TGCGCCAGCAGCCGAGGGACTAGCGAAGAGACCCAGTACTTC. It yields the protein CASSRGTSEETQYF.

The rearrangement joins TRBV27 to TRBJ1-5, with 7 bases identical to TRBD1. Losses at the gene ends were 5 bases for V and 5 bases for J; bases not matched to a gene: 6. The CDR3 has 14 amino acids. CDR1 MNHEY and CDR2 SMNVEV come from the germline V gene (reference sequence). The CDR3 sequence is CASSQTGFDQPQHF. CDR3 coding DNA: TGTGCCAGCAGTCAGACAGGGTTCGATCAGCCCCAGCATTTT.

This clone showed up just a few times. This chain uses TRBV15 with TRBJ1-4, with 7 bases matching TRBD1. V gave up 3 bases and J gave up 4 bases; unmatched junction bases: 2. The V gene's germline CDR1 is LNHNV and CDR2 YYDKDF (reference sequence). The CDR3 runs to 14 residues. CDR3 nucleotide sequence: TGTGCCACCAGCAGGGGACAGATTAATGAAAAACTGTTTTTT. Its translation: CATSRGQINEKLFF.

The V and J genes are TRBV2 and TRBJ2-5; 8 nucleotides line up with TRBD1. Trimming cost V 6 bases and J 2 bases; bases outside gene matches: 5. Germline lookup yields CDR1 SNHLY and CDR2 FYNNEI. The CDR3 has 14 residues. DNA for the CDR3: TGTGCCAGCAGAAGGGACAGGAATCAAGAGACCCAGTACTTC. It is translated as CASRRDRNQETQYF. Full variable domain (missing parts from reference TRBV2 and TRBJ2-5): EPEVTQTPSHQVTQMGQEVILRCVPISNHLYFYWYRQILGQKVEFLVSFYNNEISEKSEIFDDQFSVERPDGSNFTLKIRSTKLEDSAMYFCASRRDRNQETQYFGPGTRLLVL.

The chain recombines TRBV9 with TRBJ2-5; a possible D gene is TRBD2 (5 bases). Germline CDR1 and CDR2: SGDLS and YYNGEE. There are 15 residues in the CDR3. V was trimmed by 4 bases and J by 0 bases, leaving 13 bases between them. The CDR3 nucleotides are TGTGCCAGCAGCCCCTCCACTAGGTACCAAGAGACCCAGTACTTC. It is translated as CASSPSTRYQETQYF.

The chain recombines TRBV7-9 with TRBJ1-2; tentative D call: TRBD1 (6 bases). V shed 5 bases and J shed 3 bases, with 19 bases lying between them. In germline, CDR1 is SEHNR, CDR2 FQNEAQ (reference sequence). The length of the CDR3 is 16 residues. CDR3 DNA sequence: TGTGCCAGCAGCCCCAACTTACAGGGAAAGGACTATGGCTACACCTTC. Translation gives CASSPNLQGKDYGYTF.

The chain has TRBV5-1 and TRBJ2-7, with a tentative D call TRBD2 (5 bases). Germline V CDR1 and CDR2: SGHRS, YFSETQ. Trimming shortened V by 4 bases and J by 0 bases, and 14 bases separated the two germline ends. The CDR3 has 15 amino acids. The CDR3 sequence is CASSNAGLSSYEQYF. CDR3 DNA: TGCGCCAGCAGCAACGCGGGCCTGAGCTCCTACGAGCAGTACTTC.

The chain couples TRBV15 to TRBJ2-7; 9 nucleotides line up with TRBD2. V gave up 1 base and J gave up 4 bases; unmatched junction bases: 2. Germline-derived CDR1 and CDR2 are LNHNV and YYDKDF (reference sequence). This CDR3 has 14 amino acids. The CDR3 reads CATSRGLAAYEQYV. The CDR3 bases are TGTGCCACCAGCAGAGGACTAGCGGCTTACGAGCAGTACGTC.

J is TRBJ2-1 and V is TRBV5-4; tentative D call: TRBD1 (5 bases). The CDR3 covers 17 residues. V lost 4 bases and J 5 bases, leaving 22 bases between the germline ends. Germline lookup yields CDR1 SGHNT and CDR2 YYREEE (reference sequence). The CDR3 sequence: CASSPPRATRRNNEQFF. In DNA, the CDR3 is TGTGCCAGCAGCCCACCCAGGGCCACAAGAAGAAACAATGAGCAGTTCTTC.